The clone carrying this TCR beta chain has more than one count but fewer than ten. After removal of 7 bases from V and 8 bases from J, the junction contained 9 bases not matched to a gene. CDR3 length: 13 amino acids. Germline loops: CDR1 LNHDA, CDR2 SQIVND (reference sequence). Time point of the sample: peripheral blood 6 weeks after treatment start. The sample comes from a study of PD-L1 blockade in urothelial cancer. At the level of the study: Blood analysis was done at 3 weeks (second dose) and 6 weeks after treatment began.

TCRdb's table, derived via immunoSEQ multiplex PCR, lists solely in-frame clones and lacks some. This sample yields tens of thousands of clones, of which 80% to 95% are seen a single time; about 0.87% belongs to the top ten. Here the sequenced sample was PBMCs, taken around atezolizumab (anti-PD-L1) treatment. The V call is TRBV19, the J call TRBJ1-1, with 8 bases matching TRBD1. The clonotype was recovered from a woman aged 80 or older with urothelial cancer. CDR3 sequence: CASNDRGQEEAFF. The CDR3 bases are TGTGCCAGTAACGACAGGGGCCAGGAGGAAGCTTTCTTT.